The 16 T cell receptor beta chains in this list originate from one sample, sequenced in a study of T cell responses to AZD1222 COVID-19 vaccine (dated by TCRdb to the early 2020s). Libraries were prepared through the immunoSEQ multiplex PCR assay. TCRdb re-hosts the immuneACCESS table, in-frame sequences only. Its copies lack some clones; in the studies checked, an unresolved V gene accounts for under half of them, and the cause for the rest is not known. The sample table records about 150,000 clones; 80% to 90% of these occur just once. The ten largest make up about a tenth of the sample. Interpreted using the paper, the time point label stands for: about 28 days (+/-7) after the second vaccine dose. Sequencing used peripheral blood, obtained 28 days after the second AZD1222 dose. The receptor source for this set is an adult who received the AZD1222 COVID-19 vaccine.

Only one count was recorded for this clone. The chain has TRBV28 and TRBJ2-5, with 11 bases lining up with TRBD2. Per germline, CDR1 MDHEN and CDR2 SYDVKM. This CDR3 has 16 residues. With 6 bases clipped from V and 5 bases from J, the junction kept 11 bases outside the gene matches. CDR3 nucleotides: TGTGCCAGCAGGGGGACTAGCGGTATGGGACGCGAGACCCAGTACTTC. Translating gives CASRGTSGMGRETQYF.

This clone has more than one count but fewer than ten. The chain carries TRBV7-2 and TRBJ2-7, with unresolved D. V lost 1 base, J lost 4 bases, and 11 bases lay in between. CDR1 and CDR2 from the germline V gene are SGHTA and FQGNSA. The CDR3 loop spans 14 amino acids. CDR3 residues: CASSLGGSLYEQYF. The CDR3 nucleotides are TGTGCCAGCAGCTTAGGCGGCAGTTTATACGAGCAGTACTTC.

The chain has TRBV30 and TRBJ1-3, with 10 bases matching TRBD1. The ends lost 3 bases at V and 1 base at J; junction bases unmatched: 6. The CDR3 is made up of 16 amino acids. Germline loops: CDR1 GTSNPN, CDR2 SVGIG (reference sequence). This CDR3 reads CAWRWTGGLSGNTIYF. The CDR3 nucleotides read TGTGCCTGGAGATGGACAGGGGGGTTATCTGGAAACACCATATATTTT.

The rearrangement links TRBV2 to TRBJ2-1; 10 nucleotides agree with TRBD1. The J segment lost 6 bases and the V segment lost 4 bases, leaving 9 bases of the junction unmatched. CDR1 is SNHLY, CDR2 FYNNEI, per germline. This CDR3 has 16 residues. This chain's CDR3 is CASSGYFGTGVNEQFF. The CDR3 DNA reads TGTGCCAGCAGTGGTTATTTTGGGACAGGGGTCAATGAGCAGTTCTTC.

On this clone: The junction differs from germline at one of its ends, possibly a read error. This sequence joins TRBV7-2 and TRBJ2-1; TRBD1 matches 8 bases. CDR3 length: 13 amino acids. CDR1 and CDR2 (germline): SGHTA, FQGNSA. Here the CDR3 reads CASSLLGQASRVF. DNA for the CDR3: TGTGCCAGCAGCTTACTGGGACAGGCCTCGCGAGTCTTC.

V gene TRBV9 combines with J gene TRBJ1-6; a weak D match, TRBD1 (6 bases). V was pared by 0 bases and J by 9 bases, with 16 bases between. The CDR3 is made up of 16 amino acids. Per the germline V gene, CDR1 is SGDLS and CDR2 is YYNGEE. The CDR3 region is CASSVDGWGGRSPLHF. The CDR3 DNA follows: TGTGCCAGCAGCGTAGATGGGTGGGGGGGCCGTTCACCCCTCCACTTT.

The V and J genes are TRBV5-4 and TRBJ1-4; possibly TRBD1 for D (6 bases). The CDR3 has 14 amino acids. Germline V gene sequence: CDR1 SGHNT, CDR2 YYREEE (reference sequence). V gave up 2 bases and J gave up 5 bases, with 10 bases separating them. The chain's CDR3 is CASSFRQANEKLFF. CDR3 bases: TGTGCCAGCAGCTTTCGACAGGCCAATGAAAAACTGTTTTTT.

The chain couples TRBV2 to TRBJ1-3; D is perhaps TRBD1 (6 bases). CDR3 length equals 14 residues. Trimming removed 6 bases from V and 6 bases from J, with 15 bases in between. From germline, CDR1 is SNHLY and CDR2 FYNNEI. CDR3 in amino acids: CASRPQGRENTIYF. The CDR3 nucleotides read TGTGCCAGCAGGCCTCAGGGGAGGGAAAACACCATATATTTT.

V is TRBV4-2 and J is TRBJ1-3; TRBD1 is a possible D gene (6 bases). The V and J ends lost 0 bases and 4 bases respectively, with 10 bases between them. The CDR3 has 15 amino acids. Per the germline V gene, CDR1 is LGHNA and CDR2 is YNFKEQ. This CDR3 reads CASSQEPGHGNTIYF. CDR3 nucleotides: TGTGCCAGCAGCCAAGAACCGGGACACGGAAACACCATATATTTT.

This chain links TRBV10-3 with TRBJ2-1, with D maybe TRBD2 (5 bases). The CDR3 consists of 12 residues. Trimming pared 6 bases from V and 9 bases from J, leaving 12 bases between. The germline V gene encodes CDR1 ENHRY and CDR2 SYGVKD. The CDR3 nucleotides read TGTGCCATCAGCCTACTAGGTGTTGAGCAGTTCTTC. Protein sequence: CAISLLGVEQFF.

The chain is built from TRBV28 and TRBJ2-7; TRBD2 matches at 7 bases. The CDR3 runs 15 residues. Losses at the gene ends were 2 bases for V and 0 bases for J; bases not matched to a gene: 4. The germline gives CDR1 MDHEN, CDR2 SYDVKM. The CDR3 region has the DNA TGTGCCAGCAGTTTAGATACTAGCGTCTCCTACGAGCAGTACTTC. It translates to CASSLDTSVSYEQYF.

The rearrangement uses TRBV6-1 and TRBJ2-5; D remains unclear. The V gene lost 1 base and the J gene lost 1 base, with 13 bases spanning the gap. The CDR3 consists of 16 residues. Germline assignment: CDR1 MNHNS and CDR2 SASEGT. As DNA, the CDR3 is TGTGCCAGCAGTGAAGGACGCAGCGACTTCCAAGAGACCCAGTACTTC. Protein product: CASSEGRSDFQETQYF.

The J gene is TRBJ2-7, the V gene TRBV7-2; 9 bases fit TRBD1. CDR1 SGHTA and CDR2 FQGNSA come from the germline V gene. This CDR3 region has 13 residues. Trimming at V came to 5 bases and at J to 6 bases, leaving 5 bases not matched to a gene. The CDR3 protein is CASSRTGATEQYF. The DNA for the CDR3 is TGTGCCAGCAGCCGGACAGGGGCGACCGAGCAGTACTTC.

The V and J genes are TRBV6-5 and TRBJ2-7; the match to TRBD1 covers 7 bases. This CDR3 spans 12 amino acids. Trimming cost V 7 bases and J 12 bases; bases outside gene matches: 12. Germline assignment: CDR1 MNHEY and CDR2 SVGAGI. The DNA for the CDR3 is TGTGCCAGCACTGTGGGACAGAGGGCCATGTACTTC. It yields the protein CASTVGQRAMYF.

The genes are TRBV5-1 and TRBJ2-7, with D possibly TRBD2 on 7 matching bases. The CDR3 loop spans 14 amino acids. Trimming shortened V by 4 bases and J by 7 bases, and 18 bases separated the two germline ends. The V gene's germline CDR1 is SGHRS and CDR2 YFSETQ. CDR3 in DNA: TGCGCCAGCAGCGGGGGGGCGTGGGTGGAAGAGCAGTACTTC. Its translation: CASSGGAWVEEQYF.

This clone was observed a single time. V and J are TRBV5-6 and TRBJ2-7; D not certain. This CDR3 has 12 amino acids. The germline gives CDR1 SGHDT, CDR2 YYEEEE. V dropped 1 base and J dropped 3 bases, with 5 bases sitting between them. For the CDR3, the DNA is TGTGCCAGCAGCTTGTTTCTCTACGAGCAGTACTTC. It yields the protein CASSLFLYEQYF.